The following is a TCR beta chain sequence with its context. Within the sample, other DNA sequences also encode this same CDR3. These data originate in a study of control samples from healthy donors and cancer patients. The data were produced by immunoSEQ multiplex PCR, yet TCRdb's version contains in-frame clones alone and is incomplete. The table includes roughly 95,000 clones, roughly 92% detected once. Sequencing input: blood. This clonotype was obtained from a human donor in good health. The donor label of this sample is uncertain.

The CDR3 here is CATSDSDQPQHF. DNA for the CDR3: TGTGCCACCAGTGATTCCGATCAGCCCCAGCATTTT. The V gene is TRBV24-1, the J gene TRBJ1-5; D gene uncertain. Looked up from germline, CDR1 is KGHDR and CDR2 is SFDVKD. The CDR3 totals 12 residues. Between the trimmed V and J ends, which lost 2 bases and 5 bases, there was a span of 3 bases.